This TCR beta chain was sequenced during a study of cytomegalovirus exposure and HLA in healthy donors. Overall study: Earlier results showed approximately 110 million unique TCR beta sequences derived from approximately 170 million T cells.

These donors counted as nominally healthy when sampled, but unrecorded immune exposures were likely. Vbeta (60) and Jbeta (13) primers were used in the PCR. The data were produced by immunoSEQ multiplex PCR, yet TCRdb's version contains in-frame clones alone and is incomplete. The sample has 45,000 to 60,000 clones. Findings of the study overall: Accurate predictions that matched the HLA-A and HLA-B alleles of most subjects were reportedly made from TCR beta sequences. About 87% or about 30% of the time was how often most TCR beta V segments were productive, according to an earlier analysis.

As concerns this clone: Its target is unknown.

CDR1 is LNHDA, CDR2 SQIVND, per germline (reference sequence). V lost 7 bases to trimming and J lost 2 bases; unmatched junction nucleotides: 10. The CDR3 is 15 amino acids. The sequence derives from a woman aged 40 to 49 in good health and CMV-seronegative. The V and J genes are TRBV19 and TRBJ1-2, with 7 nucleotides matching TRBD1. The specimen sequenced was PBMCs. The CDR3 sequence is CASTNPGQTNYGYTF. The CDR3 bases are TGTGCCAGTACCAATCCGGGACAGACGAACTATGGCTACACCTTC.